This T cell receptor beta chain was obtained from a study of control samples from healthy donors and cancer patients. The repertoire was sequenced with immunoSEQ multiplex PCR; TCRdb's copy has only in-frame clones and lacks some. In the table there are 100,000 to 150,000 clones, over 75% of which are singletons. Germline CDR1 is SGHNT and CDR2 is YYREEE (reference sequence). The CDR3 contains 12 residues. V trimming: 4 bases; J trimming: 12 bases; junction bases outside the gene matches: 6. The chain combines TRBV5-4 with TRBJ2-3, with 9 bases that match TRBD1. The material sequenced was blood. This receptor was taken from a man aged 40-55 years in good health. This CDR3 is CASSLRGQGQYF. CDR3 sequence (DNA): TGTGCCAGCAGCCTTCGGGGACAGGGACAGTATTTT.